This TCR beta chain is from a study of T cells expressing NK-cell markers (dated by TCRdb to between 2020 and 2021). With respect to the entire study: TCR beta-chain repertoires were profiled in sorted CD3+CD56+NKG2C+, CD3+CD56+NKG2C- and CD3+CD56-NKG2C+ T-cell subsets from seven or eight donors. The eight sequenced donors were randomly selected healthy volunteers, three men and five women. Among the eight sequenced donors, only one was HCMV-seronegative, while the other seven were HCMV-seropositive. Illumina HiSeq 2000/2500, MiSeq or NextSeq was used to sequence libraries as 2 x 150 bp reads. The full study reports these points: In five to seven donors, the dominant CD3+CD56+NKG2C+ clonotypes were found to rank among the top 10 CD8+ clonotypes and to make up about 1.0-7.5% of CD8+ T cells. Those dominant clonotypes were again the most abundant among CD3+CD56-NKG2C+ cells in a handful of donors, at about 28.3-60.1%. Whether the expanded NKG2C-expressing T cell clones were specific for HCMV antigens remained unclear.

The CDR3 starts with the cysteine, ends with the phenylalanine, and has 12 residues. This entry has no DNA. CDR1 and CDR2 (MDHEN, SYDVKM) derive from the germline V gene. About this clonotype: The specificity of this receptor is unknown.

HCMV-specific IgG was detected in serum with a commercial ELISA kit to determine HCMV serostatus. Ficoll density gradient centrifugation was used to isolate peripheral blood mononuclear cells from blood. The sequencing machine was an Illumina HiSeq 2000. The TCR beta cDNA libraries were made using 5'RACE template switching, a step that added both a universal primer site and unique molecular identifiers. cDNA synthesis was primed from the TCR beta constant segment and was followed by two successive PCR amplification steps. On the study's bioinformatics: MIGEC handled demultiplexing of the reads and grouping by UMI, while MiTCR was used to assemble and quantify clonotypes. To exclude erroneous sequences, only TCR cDNA sequences supported by at least two reads were retained. The tcR package was used for downstream repertoire analysis, and clonotypes were matched between fractions using CDR3 nucleotide sequence together with V segment. Antigen specificity was annotated against VDJdb with VDJmatch, allowing one amino acid substitution in CDR3. TCRdb reprocessed the reads and provides one entry for every CDR3 protein sequence; no DNA is given. None of the V and J calls come from the authors' own analysis; TCRdb made them. The table for this sample records about 460,000 distinct CDR3 sequences. In total, the top ten clones hold approximately 1.5% of the sample.

The V and J segments used are TRBV28 and TRBJ1-1; the TRBD1 assignment by TCRdb is unverifiable without DNA. The receptor was derived from a woman aged 45-65 years in good health. Donor details come from another sample of the same person, matched by shared clones. The material sequenced was blood T cells: a sorted CD56 or NKG2C T cell subset, CD4+ or CD8+ T cells, or bulk PBMC T cells (not recorded which). The CDR3 corresponds to CASSLSGTAAFF.